This TCR beta chain was recovered during a study of Graves' ophthalmopathy and Graves' hyperthyroidism. With V trimmed by 4 bases and J by 3 bases, 6 bases remained unmatched. CDR1 is SGHDT, CDR2 YYEEEE, per germline. The CDR3 covers 14 residues. Amplified TCR beta CDR3 regions were obtained using RNA transcripts as template. The workflow started with a first-round RT-PCR run with HTBI primers and then moved on to a second-round multiplex PCR. TCRdb redid the calling of the multiplex PCR reads with MiXCR, one entry per CDR3 protein. This repertoire shows hundreds of thousands of distinct CDR3 sequences, 22% found once; its top ten account for around 7%. If patients had other autoimmune diseases, uncontrolled infections, pregnancy or lactation, they were excluded. Establishment of the diagnosis relied upon clinical symptoms, serum thyroxine, TRAb, thyroid ultrasound and orbital computed tomography. What supplied the PBMCs was approximately 10 ml of fresh peripheral blood.

Only a few counts were recorded for this clonotype. This clonotype was obtained from a woman aged 18-35 years with stable Graves' hyperthyroidism. Some clones in this sample may be carry-over from other donors' samples. The material sequenced was peripheral blood. J is TRBJ2-7 and V is TRBV5-6; TRBD1 aligns across 8 bases. The CDR3 sequence is CASSRPTGDYEQYF. CDR3 nucleotide sequence: TGTGCCAGCAGCCGACCGACAGGGGACTACGAGCAGTACTTC.